This T cell receptor (beta chain) was found in a study of cytomegalovirus exposure and HLA in healthy donors. For the study at large: Out of about 190 million T cells, an earlier analysis found roughly 100 million unique TCR beta sequences in total.

Concerning this clone itself: Its antigen is currently unknown.

Donors had nominal health at sampling but likely had unrecorded immune exposures. Regarding the study as a whole: Clonal expansion, a later analysis showed, was greater in HLA-associated TCR beta chains than in equally common others.

The PCR ran on 60 Vbeta and 13 Jbeta primers. Profiling relied on immunoSEQ multiplex PCR, and the TCRdb table lists in-frame clones only, not all of them. The sample has 150,000 to 200,000 clones; approximately 70% are singletons. The CDR3 runs 15 residues. Trimming pared 6 bases from V and 3 bases from J, leaving 15 bases between. CDR1 and CDR2 from the germline V gene are MNHEY and SVGAGI. The chain joins TRBV6-5 to TRBJ2-1; a possible D gene is TRBD1 (5 bases). Sequenced input: PBMCs. This TCR was recovered from a man aged 35 to 55 in good health and CMV-seropositive. The CDR3 DNA is TGTGCCAGCAGGAGTCAGGGAAGTTACTACAATGAGCAGTTCTTC. Residues: CASRSQGSYYNEQFF.